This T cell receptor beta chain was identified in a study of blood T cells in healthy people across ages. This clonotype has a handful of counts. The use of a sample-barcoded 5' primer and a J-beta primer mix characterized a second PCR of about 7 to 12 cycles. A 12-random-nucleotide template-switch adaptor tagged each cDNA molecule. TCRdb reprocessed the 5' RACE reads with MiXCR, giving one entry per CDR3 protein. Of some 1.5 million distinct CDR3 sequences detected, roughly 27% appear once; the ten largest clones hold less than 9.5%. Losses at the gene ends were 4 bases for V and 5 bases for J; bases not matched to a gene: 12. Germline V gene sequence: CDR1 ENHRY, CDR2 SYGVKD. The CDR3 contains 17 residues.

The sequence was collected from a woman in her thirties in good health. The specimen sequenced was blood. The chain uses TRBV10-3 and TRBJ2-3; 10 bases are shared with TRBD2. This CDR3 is CAISGLAGEARGDTQYF. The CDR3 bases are TGTGCCATCAGTGGTCTAGCGGGAGAGGCCCGAGGAGATACGCAGTATTTT.